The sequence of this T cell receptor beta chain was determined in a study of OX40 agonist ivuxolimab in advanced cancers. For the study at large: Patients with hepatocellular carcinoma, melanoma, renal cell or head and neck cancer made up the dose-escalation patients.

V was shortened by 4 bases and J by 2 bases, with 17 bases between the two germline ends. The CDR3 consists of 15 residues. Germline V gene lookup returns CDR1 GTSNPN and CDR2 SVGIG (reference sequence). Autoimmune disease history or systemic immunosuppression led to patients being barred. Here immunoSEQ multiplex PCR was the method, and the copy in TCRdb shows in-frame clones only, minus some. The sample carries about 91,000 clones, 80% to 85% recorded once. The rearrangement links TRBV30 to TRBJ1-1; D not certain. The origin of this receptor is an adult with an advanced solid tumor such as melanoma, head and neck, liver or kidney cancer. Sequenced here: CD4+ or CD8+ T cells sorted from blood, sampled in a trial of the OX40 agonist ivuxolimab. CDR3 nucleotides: TGTGCCTGGACAGGCAGAATTAGAACTAACACTGAAGCTTTCTTT. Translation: CAWTGRIRTNTEAFF.